The clone carrying this TCR beta chain has only a few counts. No antigen is known for it. PCR employed 60 Vbeta and 13 Jbeta primers. TCRdb's table, derived via immunoSEQ multiplex PCR, lists solely in-frame clones and lacks some. This table has about 150,000 clones, roughly two thirds appearing once. The data derive from a study of cytomegalovirus exposure and HLA in healthy donors. Trimming stripped 1 base from V and 3 bases from J, with 9 bases between. This CDR3 spans 14 amino acids. From germline, CDR1 is MGHRA and CDR2 YSYEKL. Study results and caveats: The study labeled fewer than 200 TCR beta chains cytomegalovirus-associated.

The sequence derives from a male donor in good health and CMV-seronegative. Material for sequencing was PBMCs. The chain recombines TRBV4-1 with TRBJ1-1, with D uncertain. The CDR3 DNA reads as TGCGCCAGCAGCCAAGCCCGGGTGGACACTGAAGCTTTCTTT. Amino acids: CASSQARVDTEAFF.